This T cell receptor beta chain came from a study of blood T cell repertoires in COVID-19 (dated by TCRdb to the early 2020s). About the full investigation: The collaborator samples originated in the United States, Italy and Spain and spanned the acute and convalescent phases of COVID-19. The material from the prospective study consisted of cDNA or gDNA derived from T cells, B-cell-depleted T cells, or PBMCs. Deeply sampled blood TCRbeta repertoires from subjects exposed to, actively infected with, or recovered from COVID-19 were included in the dataset. The repertoires were released in a freely available public database meant as a resource for research on the immune response to SARS-CoV-2. Samples were obtained from the ongoing ImmuneRACE study (first 160 participants) and from 1,254 subjects provided by 6 global collaborators. Nearly every sample came with metadata listing a de-identified subject ID, COVID-19 status, age in years and sex. Where available, HLA class I and class II types were taken from metadata supplied by the sample provider and were not determined by assay-based typing.

Each collaborating institution followed its own protocols to collect whole blood in K2EDTA tubes. For TCRbeta analysis, collaborators shipped samples in one of three forms: frozen whole blood, isolated PBMCs, or DNA extracted from either of those sample types. CDR1 and CDR2 were assigned from the germline V gene (reference sequence) as SGHNT and YYREEE. V lost 4 bases and J lost 8 bases; the stretch between them is 24 bases long. The CDR3 contains 17 residues, cysteine and phenylalanine counted. The CDR3 DNA has 51 bases and is translated from base 1. This clone was recorded a few times. What this receptor recognizes is not known. Base qualities are missing; no much larger clone stands one base away. TCRbeta CDR3 regions were amplified from genomic DNA by means of the immunoSEQ Assay, a bias-controlled multiplex PCR. On the authors' methods: The number of nucleated cells in each sample was estimated from the amplification of reference gene primers within the assay. To quantify the absolute abundance of each unique TCRbeta CDR3 rearrangement, sequence reads were collapsed and filtered. For each sample, productive Simpson clonality was calculated as the square root of Simpson's diversity index across productive rearrangements. TCRdb provides this immuneACCESS table in a form limited to in-frame rearrangements. Some clones are lacking; in checked studies, under half of them reflect an unresolved V gene, and why the rest are absent is not known. The D gene and trimming were derived from the DNA, and the V and J assignments and clone size from that table. The sample profile shows about 100,000 clones; around 91% of them were found once. Roughly 32% of the sample belongs to the ten largest clones.

Overall results and qualifications from the work: The quantity of clinical and demographic metadata differed by source and by participant and was supplied without curation.

The chain uses TRBV5-4 and TRBJ2-2; the D gene is perhaps TRBD1, from 6 matching bases. The clonotype was recovered from an elderly woman with acute or convalescent COVID-19. Material: peripheral blood. The DNA sequence is given as TGTGCCAGCAGCCCGGACAGAGCACAGGCCCTAGGGGGGGAGCTGTTTTTT. It codes for CASSPDRAQALGGELFF.